The clone carrying this TCR beta chain has a single count. Per the study methods: Nucleated cell counts were estimated from reference gene primer amplification. The method was immunoSEQ multiplex PCR; TCRdb's version includes in-frame clones alone and lacks a portion of them. Clone size and the V and J calls come from that table; the DNA yielded D and trimming. The sample consists of 65,000 to 80,000 clones, 70% to 90% of them appearing once. The sample belongs to a study of blood T cell repertoires in COVID-19. CDR1 is MDHEN and CDR2 is SYDVKM in the germline V gene. The CDR3 totals 15 residues. V dropped 3 bases and J dropped 9; count of bases not matched to a gene: 7.

The TCR sequence derives from a man aged 50-59 years with active COVID-19. The chain joins TRBV28 to TRBJ1-6; 8 positions match TRBD1. Sequencing was done on a sample of peripheral blood. The CDR3 loop is CASSFRGQAISPLHF. The CDR3, as DNA: TGTGCCAGCAGTTTCCGGGGACAGGCCATTTCACCCCTCCACTTT.